This TCR beta chain came from a study of T-cell reconstitution after alpha-beta-depleted transplantation in children (dated by TCRdb to about 2016). About the full investigation: Using TCR repertoire profiling, the study followed T-cell immune reconstitution in a quantitative way in children after TCRalphabeta/CD19-depleted allogeneic hematopoietic cell transplantation.

A remark on this clonotype: Its cognate antigen has yet to be identified. No much larger clonotype is one base removed from it; base qualities were not supplied.

The library relied on PCR. The reads were generated on an Illumina HiSeq 2500. Molecular barcoding was employed in the preparation of TCR libraries, with unique molecular identifiers being used to normalize TCRbeta repertoire quantification. Using fastp at Q25 and MiXCR, TCRdb reprocessed the public reads and kept productive beta chains. A single entry per CDR3 protein holds the most common genes and DNA from its merged rows. The table for this sample lists about 610,000 distinct CDR3 sequences; 10% of them were counted only once. The ten largest account for about 4.2% of the sample. V is clipped by 0 bases and J by 1 base, and the sequence between their germline boundaries is 10 bases long. CDR1 SQVTM and CDR2 ANQGSEA are derived from the germline V gene. From cysteine to phenylalanine, the CDR3 is 15 amino acids long. CDR3 DNA only is kept here, 45 bases in frame from base 1.

The source of this sequence is a human donor who donated a stem cell graft to a child with acute myeloid leukemia. Sequencing used PBMCs from the stem cell graft donor, obtained from the stem cell graft. Recombination connected TRBV29-1 to TRBJ2-1; D gene: possibly TRBD2, on 6 matching bases. DNA sequence: TGCAGCGTTGAAGATCGACTAGGATCCTACAATGAGCAGTTCTTC. Its translation is CSVEDRLGSYNEQFF.